A single sample gave rise to the 3 T cell receptor beta chains below, sequenced in a study of blood T cells in healthy people across ages (dated by TCRdb to about 2015). Library method: 5' RACE. Sequencing was carried out with an Illumina HiSeq 2500. A second 7 to 11 cycle PCR used a sample-barcoded 5' primer and a J-beta primer mix. The public reads were reanalyzed by TCRdb: fastp trimming at Q25, MiXCR alignment, in-frame beta chains only. Rows merge per CDR3 protein into single entries with the most common DNA and genes. The sample yields approximately 900,000 distinct CDR3 sequences; around 48% were counted once. Clones ranked in the top ten supply around an eighth of the sample. Sequenced material: blood. The receptors derive from a man between 25 and 39 years old in good health.

The V and J genes are TRBV28 and TRBJ2-5; D is unclear. The V and J ends lost 3 bases and 10 bases respectively, with 18 bases between them. Germline V lookup: CDR1 MDHEN, CDR2 SYDVKM. This CDR3 region has 14 residues. In DNA, the CDR3 is TGTGCCAGCAGTTTCACCAACAATCCAGATTGCCAGTACTTC. This translates into CASSFTNNPDCQYF.

The rearrangement links TRBV4-2 to TRBJ2-5; possibly TRBD2 for D (7 bases). V lost 1 base to trimming and J lost 11 bases, with 20 bases between them. The germline gives CDR1 LGHNA, CDR2 YNFKEQ. The CDR3 loop spans 15 amino acids. The CDR3 sequence is CASSQGGGARNEQYF. CDR3 DNA sequence: TGTGCCAGCAGCCAAGGAGGGGGGGCCAGGAATGAGCAGTACTTC.

This clonotype was seen once. The chain employs TRBV15 and TRBJ1-1, with D unresolved. CDR1 is LNHNV, CDR2 YYDKDF, per germline (reference sequence). The CDR3 is 14 amino acids. V was cut by 6 bases and J by 3 bases, with 14 bases left in between. The CDR3 loop is CATRREGAYTEAFF. CDR3 coding DNA: TGTGCCACCAGAAGGGAAGGAGCTTACACTGAAGCTTTCTTT. The complete variable domain, with remaining parts taken from reference TRBV15 and TRBJ1-1, reads DAMVIQNPRYQVTQFGKPVTLSCSQTLNHNVMYWYQQKSSQAPKLLFHYYDKDFNNEADTPDNFQSRRPNTSFCFLDIRSPGLGDTAMYLCATRREGAYTEAFFGQGTRLTVV.